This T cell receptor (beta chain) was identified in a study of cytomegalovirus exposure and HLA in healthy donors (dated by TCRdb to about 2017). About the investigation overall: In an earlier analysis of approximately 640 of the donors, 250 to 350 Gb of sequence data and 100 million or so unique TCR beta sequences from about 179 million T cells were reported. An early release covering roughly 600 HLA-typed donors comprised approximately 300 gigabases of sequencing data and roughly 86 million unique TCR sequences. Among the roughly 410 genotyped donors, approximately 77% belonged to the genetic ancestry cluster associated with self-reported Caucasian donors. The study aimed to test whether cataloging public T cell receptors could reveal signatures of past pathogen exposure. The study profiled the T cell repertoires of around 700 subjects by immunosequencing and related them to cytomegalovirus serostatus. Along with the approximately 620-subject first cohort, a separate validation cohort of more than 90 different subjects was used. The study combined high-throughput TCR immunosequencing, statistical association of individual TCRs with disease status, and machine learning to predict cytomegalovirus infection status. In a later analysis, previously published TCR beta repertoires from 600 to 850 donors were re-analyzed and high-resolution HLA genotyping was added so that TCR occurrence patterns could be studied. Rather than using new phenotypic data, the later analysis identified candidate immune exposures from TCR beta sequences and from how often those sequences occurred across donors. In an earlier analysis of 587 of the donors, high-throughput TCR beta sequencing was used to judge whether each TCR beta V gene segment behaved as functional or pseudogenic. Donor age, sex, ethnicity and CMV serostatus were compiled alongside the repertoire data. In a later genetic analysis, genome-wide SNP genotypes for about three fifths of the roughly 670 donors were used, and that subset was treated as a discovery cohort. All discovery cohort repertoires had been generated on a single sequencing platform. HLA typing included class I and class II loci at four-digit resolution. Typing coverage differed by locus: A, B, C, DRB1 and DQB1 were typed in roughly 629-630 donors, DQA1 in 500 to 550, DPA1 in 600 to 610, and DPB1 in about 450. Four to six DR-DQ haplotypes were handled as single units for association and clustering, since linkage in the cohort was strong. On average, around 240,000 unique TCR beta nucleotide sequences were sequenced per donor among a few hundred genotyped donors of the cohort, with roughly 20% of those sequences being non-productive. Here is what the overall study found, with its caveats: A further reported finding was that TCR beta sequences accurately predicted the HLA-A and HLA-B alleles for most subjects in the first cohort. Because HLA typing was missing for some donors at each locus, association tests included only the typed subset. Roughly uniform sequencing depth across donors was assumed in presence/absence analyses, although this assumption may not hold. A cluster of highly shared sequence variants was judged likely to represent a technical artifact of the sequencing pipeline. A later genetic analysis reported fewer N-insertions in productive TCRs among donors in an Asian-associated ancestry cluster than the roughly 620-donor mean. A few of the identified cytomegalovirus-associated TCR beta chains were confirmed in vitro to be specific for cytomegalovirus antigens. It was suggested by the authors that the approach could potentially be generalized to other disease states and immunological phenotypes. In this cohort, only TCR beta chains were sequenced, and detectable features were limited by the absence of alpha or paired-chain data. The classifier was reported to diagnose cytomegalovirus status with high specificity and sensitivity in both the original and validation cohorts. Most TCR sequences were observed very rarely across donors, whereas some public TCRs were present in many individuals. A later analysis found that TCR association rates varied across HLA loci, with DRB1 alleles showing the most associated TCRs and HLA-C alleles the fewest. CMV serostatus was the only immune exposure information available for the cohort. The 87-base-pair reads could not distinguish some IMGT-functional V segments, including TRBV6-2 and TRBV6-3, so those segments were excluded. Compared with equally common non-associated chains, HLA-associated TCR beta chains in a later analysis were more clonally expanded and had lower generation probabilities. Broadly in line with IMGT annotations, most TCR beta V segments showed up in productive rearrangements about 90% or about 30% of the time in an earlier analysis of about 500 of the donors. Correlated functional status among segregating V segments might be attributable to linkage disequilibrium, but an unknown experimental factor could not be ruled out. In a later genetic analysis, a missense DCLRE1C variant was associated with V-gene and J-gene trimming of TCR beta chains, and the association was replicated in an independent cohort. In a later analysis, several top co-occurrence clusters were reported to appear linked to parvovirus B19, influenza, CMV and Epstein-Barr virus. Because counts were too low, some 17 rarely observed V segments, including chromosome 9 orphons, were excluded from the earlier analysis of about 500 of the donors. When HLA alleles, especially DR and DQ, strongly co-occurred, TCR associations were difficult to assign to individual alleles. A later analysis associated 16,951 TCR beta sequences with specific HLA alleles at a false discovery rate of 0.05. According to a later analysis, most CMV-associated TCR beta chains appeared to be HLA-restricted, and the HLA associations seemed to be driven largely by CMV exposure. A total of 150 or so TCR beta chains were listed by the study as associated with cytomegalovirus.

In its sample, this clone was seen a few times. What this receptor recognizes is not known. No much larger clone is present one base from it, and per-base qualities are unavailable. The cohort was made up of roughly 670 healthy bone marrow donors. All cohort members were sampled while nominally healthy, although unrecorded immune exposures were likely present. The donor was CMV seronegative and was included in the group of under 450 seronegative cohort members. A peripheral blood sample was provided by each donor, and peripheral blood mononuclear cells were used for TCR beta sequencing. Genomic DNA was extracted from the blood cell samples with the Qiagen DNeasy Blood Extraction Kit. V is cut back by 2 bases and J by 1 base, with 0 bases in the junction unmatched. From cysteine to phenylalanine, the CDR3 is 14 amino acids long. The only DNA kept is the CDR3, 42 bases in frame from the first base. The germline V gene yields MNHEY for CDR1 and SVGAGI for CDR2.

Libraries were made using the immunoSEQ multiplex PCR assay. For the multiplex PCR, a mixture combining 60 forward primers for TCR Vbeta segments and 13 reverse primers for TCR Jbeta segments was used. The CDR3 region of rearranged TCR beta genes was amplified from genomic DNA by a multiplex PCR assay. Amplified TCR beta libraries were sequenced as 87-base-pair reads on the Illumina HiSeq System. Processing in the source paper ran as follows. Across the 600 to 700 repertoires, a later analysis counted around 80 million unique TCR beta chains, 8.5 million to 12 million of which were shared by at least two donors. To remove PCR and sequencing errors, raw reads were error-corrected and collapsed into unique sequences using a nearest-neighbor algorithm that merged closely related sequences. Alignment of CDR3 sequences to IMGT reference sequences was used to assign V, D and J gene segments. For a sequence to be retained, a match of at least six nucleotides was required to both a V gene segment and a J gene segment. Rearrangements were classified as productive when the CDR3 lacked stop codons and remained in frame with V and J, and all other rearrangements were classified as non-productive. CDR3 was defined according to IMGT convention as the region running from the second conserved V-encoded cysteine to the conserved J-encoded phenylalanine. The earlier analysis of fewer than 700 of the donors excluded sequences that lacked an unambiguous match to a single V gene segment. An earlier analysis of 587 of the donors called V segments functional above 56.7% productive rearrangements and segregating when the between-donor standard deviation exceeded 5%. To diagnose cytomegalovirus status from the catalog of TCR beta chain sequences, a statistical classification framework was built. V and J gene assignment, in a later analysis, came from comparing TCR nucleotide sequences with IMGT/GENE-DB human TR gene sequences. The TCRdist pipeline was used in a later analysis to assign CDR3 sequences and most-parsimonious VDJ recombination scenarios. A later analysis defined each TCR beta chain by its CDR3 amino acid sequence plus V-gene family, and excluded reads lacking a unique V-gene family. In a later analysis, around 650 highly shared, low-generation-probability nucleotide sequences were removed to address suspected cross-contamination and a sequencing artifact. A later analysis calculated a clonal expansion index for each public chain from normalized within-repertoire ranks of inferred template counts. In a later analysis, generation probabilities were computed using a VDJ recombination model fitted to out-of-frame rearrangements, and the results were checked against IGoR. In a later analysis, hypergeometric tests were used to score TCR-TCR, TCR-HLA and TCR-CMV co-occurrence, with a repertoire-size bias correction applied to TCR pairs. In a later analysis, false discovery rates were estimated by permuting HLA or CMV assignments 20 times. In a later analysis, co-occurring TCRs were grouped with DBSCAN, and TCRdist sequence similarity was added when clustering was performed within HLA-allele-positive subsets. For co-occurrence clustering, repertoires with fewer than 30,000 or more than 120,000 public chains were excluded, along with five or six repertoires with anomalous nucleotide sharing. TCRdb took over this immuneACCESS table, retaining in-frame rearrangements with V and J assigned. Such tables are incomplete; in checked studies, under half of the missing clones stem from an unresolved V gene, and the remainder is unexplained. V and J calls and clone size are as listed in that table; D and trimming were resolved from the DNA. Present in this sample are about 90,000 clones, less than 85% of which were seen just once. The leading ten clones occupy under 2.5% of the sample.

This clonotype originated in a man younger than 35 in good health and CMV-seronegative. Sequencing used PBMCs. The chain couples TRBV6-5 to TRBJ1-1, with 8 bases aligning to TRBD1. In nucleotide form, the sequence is TGTGCCAGCAGTTACGGGACAGGGAACACTGAAGCTTTCTTT. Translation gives CASSYGTGNTEAFF.